This record concerns one T cell receptor (beta chain) sequence. Antigen: not known. V gave up 1 base and J gave up 8 bases, with 11 bases separating them. Germline V gene lookup returns CDR1 MGHRA and CDR2 YSYEKL. This CDR3 is built from 13 residues. This record comes from a study of cytomegalovirus exposure and HLA in healthy donors. Study in general: Findings of an earlier analysis included 110 million or so unique TCR beta sequences from 180 million or so T cells. Genotyping of roughly 400 donors showed that roughly 80% belonged to the Caucasian-associated ancestry cluster.

Study-level points and caveats: Later analysis found that TCR beta chains associated with HLA were more clonally expanded than other, equally common chains. Among the most significant clusters, several appeared linked to common viral pathogens in a later analysis.

The PCR made use of 60 Vbeta and 13 Jbeta primers. Sequenced by immunoSEQ multiplex PCR; TCRdb stores in-frame clones only, minus some. The table lists about 100,000 clones, around 73% of them singletons. Source material: PBMCs. The chain joins TRBV4-1 to TRBJ1-2; D gene unclear. This sequence originates from a woman aged 55-69 years in good health and CMV-seronegative. CDR3 loop: CASSQGREKGYTF. CDR3 coding DNA: TGCGCCAGCAGCCAAGGGAGGGAAAAAGGCTACACCTTC.